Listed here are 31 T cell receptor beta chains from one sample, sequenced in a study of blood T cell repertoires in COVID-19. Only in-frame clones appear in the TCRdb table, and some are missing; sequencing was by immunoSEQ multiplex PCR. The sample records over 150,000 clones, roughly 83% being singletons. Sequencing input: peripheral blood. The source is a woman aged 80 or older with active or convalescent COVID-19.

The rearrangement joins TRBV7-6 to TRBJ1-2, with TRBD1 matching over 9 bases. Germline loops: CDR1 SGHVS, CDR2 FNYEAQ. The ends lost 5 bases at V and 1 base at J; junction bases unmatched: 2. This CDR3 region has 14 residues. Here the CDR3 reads CASSMDRGNYGYTF. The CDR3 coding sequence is TGTGCCAGCAGCATGGACAGGGGTAACTATGGCTACACCTTC.

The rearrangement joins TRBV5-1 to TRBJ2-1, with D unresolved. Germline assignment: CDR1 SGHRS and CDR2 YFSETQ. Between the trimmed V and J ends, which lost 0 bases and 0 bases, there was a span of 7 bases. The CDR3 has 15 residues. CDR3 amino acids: CASSLGGNSYNEQFF. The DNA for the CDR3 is TGCGCCAGCAGCTTGGGAGGAAACTCCTACAATGAGCAGTTCTTC.

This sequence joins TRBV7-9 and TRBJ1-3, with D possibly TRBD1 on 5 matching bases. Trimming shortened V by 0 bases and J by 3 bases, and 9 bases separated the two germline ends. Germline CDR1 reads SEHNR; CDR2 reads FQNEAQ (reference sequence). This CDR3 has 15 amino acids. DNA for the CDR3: TGTGCCAGCAGCTTAGCGGGGGGGTTTGGAAACACCATATATTTT. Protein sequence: CASSLAGGFGNTIYF.

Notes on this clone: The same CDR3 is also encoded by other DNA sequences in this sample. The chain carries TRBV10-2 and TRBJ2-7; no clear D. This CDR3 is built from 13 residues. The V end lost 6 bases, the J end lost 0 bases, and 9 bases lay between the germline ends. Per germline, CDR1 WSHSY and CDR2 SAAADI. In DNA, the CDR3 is TGCGCCAGCAGACAGACGGTCTCCTACGAGCAGTACTTC. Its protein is CASRQTVSYEQYF.

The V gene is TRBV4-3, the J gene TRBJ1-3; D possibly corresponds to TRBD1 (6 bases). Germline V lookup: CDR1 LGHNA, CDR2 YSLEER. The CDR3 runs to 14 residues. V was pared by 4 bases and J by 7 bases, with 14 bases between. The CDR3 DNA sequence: TGCGCCAGCAGCCTGGACGGGCAGGGGAACACCATATATTTT. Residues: CASSLDGQGNTIYF.

The CDR3 region has the DNA TGTGCCAGCAGTTACTCGGTCCGACAGACTAATGAGCAGTTCTTC. It encodes CASSYSVRQTNEQFF. This chain links TRBV6-5 with TRBJ2-1, with D maybe TRBD1 (5 bases). This CDR3 is built from 15 residues. V gave up 0 bases and J gave up 7 bases, with 13 bases separating them. Germline lookup yields CDR1 MNHEY and CDR2 SVGAGI.

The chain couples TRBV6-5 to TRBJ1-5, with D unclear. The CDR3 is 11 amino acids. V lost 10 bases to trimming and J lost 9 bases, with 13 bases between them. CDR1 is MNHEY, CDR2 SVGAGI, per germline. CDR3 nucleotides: TGTGCCACCGGACTTCAAGCGCCCCAGCATTTT. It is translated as CATGLQAPQHF.

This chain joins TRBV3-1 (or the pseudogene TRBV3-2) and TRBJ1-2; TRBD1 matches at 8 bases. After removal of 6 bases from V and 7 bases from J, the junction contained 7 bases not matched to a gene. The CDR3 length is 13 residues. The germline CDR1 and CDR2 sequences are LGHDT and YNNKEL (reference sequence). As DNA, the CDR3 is TGTGCCAGCAGGCCGCAGGGGGCGTTTGGCTACACCTTC. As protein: CASRPQGAFGYTF.

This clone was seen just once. CDR3 region: CASRPTGTGTGELFF. The CDR3 DNA reads as TGTGCCAGCAGACCAACAGGGACGGGGACCGGGGAGCTGTTTTTT. V and J are TRBV7-9 and TRBJ2-2; TRBD1 might be the D (6 bases). CDR3 length: 15 amino acids. Germline V gene sequence: CDR1 SEHNR, CDR2 FQNEAQ (reference sequence). The V end lost 6 bases, the J end lost 5 bases, and 16 bases lay between the germline ends.

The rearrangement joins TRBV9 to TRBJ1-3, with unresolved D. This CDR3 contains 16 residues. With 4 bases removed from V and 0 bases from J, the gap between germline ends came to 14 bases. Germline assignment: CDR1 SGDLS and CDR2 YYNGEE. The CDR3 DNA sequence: TGTGCCAGCAGCCCCATGGAGGGAAGCTCTGGAAACACCATATATTTT. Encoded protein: CASSPMEGSSGNTIYF.

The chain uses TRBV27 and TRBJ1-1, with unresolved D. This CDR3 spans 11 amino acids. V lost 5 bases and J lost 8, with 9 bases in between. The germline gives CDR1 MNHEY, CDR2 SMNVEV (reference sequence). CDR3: CASSEGAEAFF. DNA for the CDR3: TGTGCCAGCAGTGAGGGCGCGGAAGCTTTCTTT.

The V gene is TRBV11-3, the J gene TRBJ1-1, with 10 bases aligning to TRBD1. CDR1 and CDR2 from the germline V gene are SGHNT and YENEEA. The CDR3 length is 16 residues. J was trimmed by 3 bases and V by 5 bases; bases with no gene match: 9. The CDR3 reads CASSDRDRGADTEAFF. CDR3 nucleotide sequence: TGTGCCAGCAGCGACCGGGACAGGGGAGCGGACACTGAAGCTTTCTTT.

CDR3 sequence: CASTPGAGGSIGRETQYF. The DNA of the CDR3 is TGTGCCAGCACCCCCGGTGCGGGGGGATCTATTGGCCGGGAGACCCAGTACTTC. The J gene is TRBJ2-5, the V gene TRBV6-2 or TRBV6-3, with 8 bases fitting TRBD2. Losses at the gene ends were 7 bases for V and 5 bases for J; bases not matched to a gene: 21. The CDR3 is 18 amino acids. Germline values: CDR1 MNHEY, CDR2 SVGEGT.

Here the CDR3 reads CASSIDAQTGSGQPQHF. The CDR3 DNA sequence: TGTGCCAGTAGTATAGACGCCCAGACAGGGTCGGGTCAGCCCCAGCATTTT. J is TRBJ1-5 and V is TRBV19; TRBD1 agrees at 7 bases. This CDR3 has 17 amino acids. V lost 0 bases and J lost 6; bases outside the gene matches: 11. The germline V gene has CDR1 LNHDA and CDR2 SQIVND (reference sequence). Full variable domain (outside the CDR3, taken from reference TRBV19 and TRBJ1-5): DGGITQSPKYLFRKEGQNVTLSCEQNLNHDAMYWYRQDPGQGLRLIYYSQIVNDFQKGDIAEGYSVSREKKESFPLTVTSAQKNPTAFYLCASSIDAQTGSGQPQHFGDGTRLSIL.

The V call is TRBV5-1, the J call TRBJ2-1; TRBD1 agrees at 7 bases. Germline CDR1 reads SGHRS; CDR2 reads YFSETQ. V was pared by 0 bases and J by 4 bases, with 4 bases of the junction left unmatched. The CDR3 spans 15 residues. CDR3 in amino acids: CASSLVGTEYNEQFF. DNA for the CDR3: TGCGCCAGCAGCTTGGTCGGGACAGAGTACAATGAGCAGTTCTTC.

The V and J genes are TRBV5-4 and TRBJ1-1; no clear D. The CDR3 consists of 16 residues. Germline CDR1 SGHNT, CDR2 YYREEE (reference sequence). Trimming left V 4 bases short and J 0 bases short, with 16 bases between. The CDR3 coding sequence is TGTGCCAGCAGCCCACGGACTGGTACCATGAACACTGAAGCTTTCTTT. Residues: CASSPRTGTMNTEAFF.

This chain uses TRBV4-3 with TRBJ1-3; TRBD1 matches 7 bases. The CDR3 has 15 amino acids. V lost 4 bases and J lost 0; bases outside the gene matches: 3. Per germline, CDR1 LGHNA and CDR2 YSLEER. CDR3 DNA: TGCGCCAGCAGCCTTCGGGACAGCTCTGGAAACACCATATATTTT. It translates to CASSLRDSSGNTIYF.

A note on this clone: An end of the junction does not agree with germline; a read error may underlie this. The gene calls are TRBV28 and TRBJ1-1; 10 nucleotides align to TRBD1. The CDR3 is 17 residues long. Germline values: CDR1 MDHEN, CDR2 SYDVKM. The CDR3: CASSSYPGQGINIEAFF. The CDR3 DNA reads TGTGCCAGCAGTTCCTACCCGGGACAGGGGATTAACATTGAAGCTTTCTTT.

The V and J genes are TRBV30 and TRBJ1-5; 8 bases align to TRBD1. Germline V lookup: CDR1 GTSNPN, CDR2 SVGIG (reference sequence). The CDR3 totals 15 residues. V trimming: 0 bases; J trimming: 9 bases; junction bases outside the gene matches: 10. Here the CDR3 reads CAWSVLGQGFRPQHF. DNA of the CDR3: TGTGCCTGGAGTGTACTTGGACAGGGATTCCGGCCCCAGCATTTT.

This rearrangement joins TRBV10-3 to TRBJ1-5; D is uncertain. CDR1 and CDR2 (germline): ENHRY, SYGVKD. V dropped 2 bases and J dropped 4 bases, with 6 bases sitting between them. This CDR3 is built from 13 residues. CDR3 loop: CAISENRNQPQHF. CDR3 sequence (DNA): TGTGCCATCAGTGAGAACAGAAATCAGCCCCAGCATTTT.

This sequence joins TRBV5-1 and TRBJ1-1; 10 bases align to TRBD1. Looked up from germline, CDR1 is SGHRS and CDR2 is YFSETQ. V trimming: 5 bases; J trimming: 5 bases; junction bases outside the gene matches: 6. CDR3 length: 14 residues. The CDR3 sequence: CASSQGTGETEAFF. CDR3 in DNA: TGCGCCAGCAGTCAAGGGACAGGGGAGACTGAAGCTTTCTTT.

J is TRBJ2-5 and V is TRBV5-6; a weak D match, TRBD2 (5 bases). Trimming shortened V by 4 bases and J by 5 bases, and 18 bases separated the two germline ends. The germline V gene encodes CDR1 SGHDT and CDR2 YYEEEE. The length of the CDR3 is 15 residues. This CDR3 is CASSLLRGSLETQYF. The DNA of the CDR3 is TGTGCCAGCAGCCTTCTACGCGGGTCGTTGGAGACCCAGTACTTC.

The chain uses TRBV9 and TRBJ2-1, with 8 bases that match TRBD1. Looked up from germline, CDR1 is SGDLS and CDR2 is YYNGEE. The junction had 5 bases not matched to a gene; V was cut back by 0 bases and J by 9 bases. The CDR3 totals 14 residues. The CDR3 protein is CASSVGTGMSEQFF. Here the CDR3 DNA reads TGTGCCAGCAGCGTAGGGACAGGGATGTCTGAGCAGTTCTTC. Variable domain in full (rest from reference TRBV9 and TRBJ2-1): DSGVTQTPKHLITATGQRVTLRCSPRSGDLSVYWYQQSLDQGLQFLIQYYNGEERAKGNILERFSAQQFPDLHSELNLSSLELGDSALYFCASSVGTGMSEQFFGPGTRLTVL.

For the CDR3, the DNA is TGTGCCAGCAGCTTCCTCGACAGGGTGGCGGGGCAGCCCCAGCATTTT. Its translation is CASSFLDRVAGQPQHF. The chain has TRBV7-8 and TRBJ1-5; 7 bases agree with TRBD1. Germline CDR1 is SGHVS and CDR2 is FQNEAQ. CDR3 size: 16 residues. Trimming at V came to 3 bases and at J to 7 bases, leaving 12 bases not matched to a gene.

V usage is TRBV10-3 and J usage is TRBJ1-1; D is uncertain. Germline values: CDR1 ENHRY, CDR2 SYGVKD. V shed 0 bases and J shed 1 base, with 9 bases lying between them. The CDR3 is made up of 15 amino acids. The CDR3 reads CAISESSYSNTEAFF. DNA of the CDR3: TGTGCCATCAGTGAGTCTTCCTACTCGAACACTGAAGCTTTCTTT.

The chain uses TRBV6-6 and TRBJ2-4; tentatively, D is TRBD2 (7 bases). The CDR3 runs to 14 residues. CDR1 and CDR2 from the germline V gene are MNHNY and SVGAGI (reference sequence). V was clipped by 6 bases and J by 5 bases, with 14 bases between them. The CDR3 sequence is CASRQQGGENIQYF. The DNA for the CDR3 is TGTGCCAGCAGACAACAGGGAGGGGAAAACATTCAGTACTTC.

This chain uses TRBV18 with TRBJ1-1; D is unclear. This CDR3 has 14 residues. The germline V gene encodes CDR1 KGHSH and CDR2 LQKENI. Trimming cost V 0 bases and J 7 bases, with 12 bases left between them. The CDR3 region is CASSPPSPPREAFF. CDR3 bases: TGTGCCAGCTCACCACCCTCCCCTCCCCGTGAAGCTTTCTTT.

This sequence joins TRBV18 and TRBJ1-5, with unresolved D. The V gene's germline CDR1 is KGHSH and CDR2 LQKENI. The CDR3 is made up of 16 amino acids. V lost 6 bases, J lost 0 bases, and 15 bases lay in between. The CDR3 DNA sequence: TGTGCCAGCTCTTCAGGCAGCACAGCTAGCAATCAGCCCCAGCATTTT. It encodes CASSSGSTASNQPQHF.

This chain's CDR3 is CASSSELMRGGQMYF. As DNA, the CDR3 is TGTGCCAGCAGCTCAGAGCTTATGCGGGGGGGCCAGATGTACTTC. This rearrangement joins TRBV7-3 to TRBJ2-5; 9 nucleotides match TRBD2. J was trimmed by 13 bases and V by 4 bases; bases with no gene match: 16. Per germline, CDR1 SGHTA and CDR2 FQGTGA. The length of the CDR3 is 15 residues.

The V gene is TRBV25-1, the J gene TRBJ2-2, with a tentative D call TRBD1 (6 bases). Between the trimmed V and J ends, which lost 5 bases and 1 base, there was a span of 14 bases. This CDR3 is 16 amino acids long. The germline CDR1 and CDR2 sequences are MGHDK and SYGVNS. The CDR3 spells CASSRDRLLNTGELFF. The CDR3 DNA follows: TGTGCCAGCAGTAGAGACAGGCTCTTGAACACCGGGGAGCTGTTTTTT.

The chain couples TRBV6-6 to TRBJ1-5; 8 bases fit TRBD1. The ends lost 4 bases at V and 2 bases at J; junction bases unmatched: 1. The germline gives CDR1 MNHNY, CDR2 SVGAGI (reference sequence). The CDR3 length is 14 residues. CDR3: CASSSDRGNQPQHF. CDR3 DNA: TGTGCCAGCAGTTCGGACAGGGGCAATCAGCCCCAGCATTTT.